The TCR beta chain described here comes from a study of vaccination effects on CD4 cells after COVID-19 (dated by TCRdb to between 2021 and 2024). For the study in its entirety: In the ViraFEST assay, PBMC were stimulated with viral peptide pools, and antigen-specific CD4+ T cell clonotypes were then identified by expansion using TCR sequencing. In the study, cultures from other donors were sequenced using the Oncomine TCR Beta short-read assay on an Illumina iSeq 100. A total of 9 to 11 COVID-19 convalescent patients and several SARS-CoV-2-naive healthy vaccine recipients were included in the full study. SARS-CoV-2 spike-specific CD4+ TCR repertoires were compared before and after mRNA vaccination in COVID-19 convalescent patients and in infection-naive vaccine recipients. Post-vaccine samples across the study were collected a median of 72 days after the second dose, with a range of 14 to 241. About 2.1 million PBMC per well were cultured with around 10 ug/ml peptides in IMDM containing roughly 5% human AB serum, approximately 10 IU/ml IL-2 and gentamicin.

V is trimmed back by 5 bases and J by 5 bases, and the junction contains 17 bases that no gene match accounts for. Per the germline V gene, SGHTA is the CDR1 and FQGTGA is the CDR2. CDR3 length: 17 amino acids, cysteine to phenylalanine. Only the CDR3 part of the read is kept: 51 bases, read in frame from the first base. On this clone: Its binding antigen is unknown. Per-base quality was not reported, and no clone a single base away is much larger than it.

Library construction relied on the immunoSEQ multiplex PCR assay. TCR beta CDR3 sequencing was performed on DNA from the cultured, isolated CD4+ T cells. The study's own analysis went as follows. Non-productive TCR sequences were discarded, and reads were trimmed to the CDR3 region, with only CDR3s of 7 or more amino acids retained. The MANAFEST web app was used to identify antigen-specific clonotypes by comparing expansion in peptide wells with expansion in reference cultures. For clones to be considered positive, expansion at FDR<0.05 versus reference and all other wells, an odds ratio above 5, and a frequency above 0.1% in two replicate wells were required. Clonotypes significantly expanded in SARS-CoV-2 spike wells and in at least one common cold coronavirus spike condition were defined as cross-reactive. CDR3 similarity was assessed by Levenshtein distance with the stringdist R package, and unrooted trees were built with ape in R 3.6.1. Not all clones reach the TCRdb copy of this immuneACCESS table, which keeps in-frame sequences only. Checked studies attribute under half of the gap to unresolved V genes and leave the rest unexplained. The V and J calls and the clone size are those of that table, but D and trimming were determined from the DNA. The sample data list more than 60,000 clones, and around two thirds of these were observed just once. The top ten hold about 2.2% of the sample.

The research as a whole found: In healthy vaccine recipients, vaccine-induced clones were almost all SARS-CoV-2 mono-reactive, with only 1 of 255 cross-reactive with common cold coronaviruses. The study was limited by a small number of convalescent patients, and early post-infection timepoints were lacking. Marked clonal contraction was observed in both infection-induced and vaccine-induced clones at late post-vaccination timepoints, consistent with waning T cell responses.

After approximately eleven days of culture, CD4+ T cells were isolated with the EasySep CD4+ T cell isolation kit. Each participant got two doses of an mRNA SARS-CoV-2 vaccine, either BNT162b2 or mRNA-1273. None of the healthy vaccine recipients had a prior SARS-CoV-2 infection, which was confirmed by nucleocapsid antibody tests that came back negative both before and after vaccination. Half of the culture medium was replaced with fresh IL-2-containing medium on days 3 and 7. Unless noted otherwise, every peptide stimulation condition was cultured in triplicate wells. PBMC were separated from whole blood using Ficoll-Paque Plus gradient centrifugation and were then either cryopreserved at -140C or used fresh. Genomic DNA was extracted from cultured CD4+ T cells with the QIAamp micro DNA kit.

This TCR was sampled from a human donor who received a COVID-19 vaccine. The sample here was CD4+ T cells from PBMCs cultured without peptide, taken after COVID-19 vaccination. The sequence links TRBV7-3 to TRBJ1-2; 7 central nucleotides agree with TRBD1. At the DNA level, the sequence is TGTGCCAGCAGCCCGCCGACAGGGTCCCCTCGGTGGTATGGCTACACCTTC. The resulting protein is CASSPPTGSPRWYGYTF.